Presented here are 29 T cell receptor beta chains from one specimen sequenced in a study of T cell changes during pregnancy in multiple sclerosis. Using immunoSEQ multiplex PCR, the repertoire was profiled, and TCRdb retains in-frame clones only, with some absent. The top ten hold 2.5% to 3% of the sample, which has some 77,000 clones, more than 85% seen once. This material consisted of peripheral blood, taken after pregnancy. The receptors derive from a female donor in good health, enrolled as a control in a pregnancy study.

In this sample, this clone turned up a few times. The chain couples TRBV29-1 to TRBJ2-5; 14 positions agree with TRBD2. CDR1 is SQVTM, CDR2 ANQGSEA, per germline. The CDR3 runs to 14 residues. The V and J ends lost 7 bases and 5 bases, in that order; junction bases with no gene match: 6. CDR3 bases: TGCAGCGGATCCGGGACTAGCGGGAGTGAGACCCAGTACTTC. This sequence encodes CSGSGTSGSETQYF.

This rearrangement joins TRBV6-5 to TRBJ1-2, with D possibly matching TRBD1 (6 bases). Trimming stripped 0 bases from V and 6 bases from J, with 14 bases between. Per the germline V gene, CDR1 is MNHEY and CDR2 is SVGAGI. The CDR3 runs to 15 residues. The CDR3 region is CASSYSITGTDGYTF. The CDR3 coding sequence is TGTGCCAGCAGTTACTCGATCACAGGGACGGATGGCTACACCTTC.

This clone was found a few times. This rearrangement joins TRBV4-3 to TRBJ2-1, with 8 bases identical to TRBD2. The V gene end was trimmed by 0 bases and the J gene end by 0 bases; junction bases not matched to a gene: 7. The germline gives CDR1 LGHNA, CDR2 YSLEER. The CDR3 sequence is 18 residues long. CDR3: CASSQEASGLSSYNEQFF. The CDR3 DNA reads TGCGCCAGCAGCCAAGAGGCTAGCGGGTTGAGCTCCTACAATGAGCAGTTCTTC.

The chain recombines TRBV11-1 with TRBJ2-5; 8 bases fit TRBD2. There are 14 residues in the CDR3. J gave up 4 bases and V 3 bases, and 4 bases lay outside the gene matches. The germline V gene has CDR1 SGHAT and CDR2 FQDESV (reference sequence). CDR3 sequence reads: CASSLGRGGETQYF. The CDR3 DNA is TGTGCCAGCAGCTTGGGACGGGGGGGAGAGACCCAGTACTTC.

This clone was picked up one time. In DNA form, the CDR3 reads TGTGCCAGCGGGGACTTTTCTATGAACACTGAAGCTTTCTTT. The encoded protein is CASGDFSMNTEAFF. The chain links TRBV28 to TRBJ1-1; maybe TRBD1 (5 bases). Germline CDR1 MDHEN, CDR2 SYDVKM. V was shortened by 8 bases and J by 0 bases, with 13 bases between the two germline ends. The CDR3 has 14 amino acids.

The chain employs TRBV30 and TRBJ2-1; the D is unclear. There are 16 residues in the CDR3. Trimming took 1 base from V and 4 from J, leaving 17 bases between them. Germline CDR1 reads GTSNPN; CDR2 reads SVGIG (reference sequence). CDR3 DNA sequence: TGTGCCTGGAGTGGCCCCAGGTTCTTACCGTACAATGAGCAGTTCTTC. Amino acids: CAWSGPRFLPYNEQFF.

The chain has TRBV7-2 and TRBJ2-3; TRBD2 might be the D (5 bases). From germline, CDR1 is SGHTA and CDR2 FQGNSA. V was clipped by 5 bases and J by 10 bases, with 19 bases between them. The CDR3 loop spans 14 amino acids. The CDR3 bases are TGTGCCAGCAGCGAAGGTCCCTCGGGGTTCGCGCAGTATTTT. This translates into CASSEGPSGFAQYF.

The genes are TRBV30 and TRBJ1-1; unclear D gene. Deletions cut 1 base from V and 0 bases from J, with 12 bases between. The CDR3 extends over 15 amino acids. Germline values: CDR1 GTSNPN, CDR2 SVGIG (reference sequence). The CDR3 sequence is CAWSAWARLNTEAFF. In DNA form, the CDR3 reads TGTGCCTGGAGTGCTTGGGCGCGCCTGAACACTGAAGCTTTCTTT.

The chain recombines TRBV2 with TRBJ2-1; 13 bases agree with TRBD2. V shed 4 bases and J 14 bases; nucleotides not matched to a gene: 2. Germline lookup yields CDR1 SNHLY and CDR2 FYNNEI. There are 12 residues in the CDR3. DNA of the CDR3: TGTGCCAGCAGTGGGACTAGCGGGAGAAAGTTCTTC. This encodes CASSGTSGRKFF.

In DNA form, the CDR3 reads TGTGCCAGCAGCGACTACTCCGACAGGGGTGGAACCGGGGAGCTGTTTTTT. This encodes CASSDYSDRGGTGELFF. This chain links TRBV9 with TRBJ2-2, with 8 bases fitting TRBD1. V shed 3 bases and J 5 bases; nucleotides not matched to a gene: 12. This CDR3 spans 17 amino acids. The germline V gene has CDR1 SGDLS and CDR2 YYNGEE.

The CDR3: CASSFSDRAVYEQYF. CDR3 sequence (DNA): TGTGCCAGCAGCTTTTCGGACAGGGCGGTCTACGAGCAGTACTTC. This chain links TRBV7-9 with TRBJ2-7; 8 nucleotides agree with TRBD1. Germline V gene data show CDR1 as SEHNR and CDR2 as FQNEAQ (reference sequence). The CDR3 has 15 residues. Trimming at V came to 3 bases and at J to 3 bases, leaving 7 bases not matched to a gene.

The rearrangement uses TRBV15 and TRBJ2-2; TRBD2 might be the D (5 bases). V was clipped by 0 bases and J by 5 bases, with 13 bases between them. Germline-derived CDR1 and CDR2 are LNHNV and YYDKDF (reference sequence). The CDR3 is 16 amino acids. CDR3 DNA: TGTGCCACCAGCAGAGAGTCGGGGTCGGGGACCGGGGAGCTGTTTTTT. Protein: CATSRESGSGTGELFF.

The chain is built from TRBV7-3 and TRBJ2-1, with a possible D match to TRBD1 (6 bases). Trimming removed 3 bases at V and 4 bases at J, with 16 bases between. Germline loops: CDR1 SGHTA, CDR2 FQGTGA. This CDR3 spans 16 amino acids. CDR3 DNA sequence: TGTGCCAGCAGCTTGGGGGCAGGAGGAACGTACAATGAGCAGTTCTTC. Translating gives CASSLGAGGTYNEQFF.

The CDR3 nucleotides are TGTGCCTGGGAACCGGGACAGGGGGACACTGAAGCTTTCTTT. Amino acids: CAWEPGQGDTEAFF. The chain couples TRBV30 to TRBJ1-1; TRBD1 matches at 11 bases. Germline V CDR1 and CDR2: GTSNPN, SVGIG (reference sequence). Trimming took 5 bases from V and 3 from J; bases not matched to a gene: 5. This CDR3 is 14 amino acids long.

The chain has TRBV19 and TRBJ1-1, with 7 bases that match TRBD1. The germline gives CDR1 LNHDA, CDR2 SQIVND (reference sequence). The CDR3 sequence is 15 residues long. J lost 10 bases, V lost 6 bases, and 17 bases had no gene match. The CDR3 region is CASRMGETGTLRAFF. DNA of the CDR3: TGTGCCAGTAGAATGGGTGAGACAGGGACCCTTCGAGCTTTCTTT. Filled out from reference TRBV19 and TRBJ1-1, the complete variable domain reads DGGITQSPKYLFRKEGQNVTLSCEQNLNHDAMYWYRQDPGQGLRLIYYSQIVNDFQKGDIAEGYSVSREKKESFPLTVTSAQKNPTAFYLCASRMGETGTLRAFFGQGTRLTVV.

This chain connects TRBV14 to TRBJ2-1, with TRBD2 matching 8 bases. The CDR3 has 16 amino acids. From germline, CDR1 is SGHDN and CDR2 FVKESK. Trimming removed 4 bases from V and 1 base from J; junction bases left unmatched: 6. The CDR3 loop is CASSRLVAGSYNEQFF. The CDR3 DNA follows: TGTGCCAGCAGCCGCTTGGTAGCGGGGTCCTACAATGAGCAGTTCTTC.

The chain couples TRBV10-3 to TRBJ2-2, with 7 bases identical to TRBD2. The germline CDR1 and CDR2 sequences are ENHRY and SYGVKD. This CDR3 region has 14 residues. V lost 8 bases and J lost 1; bases outside the gene matches: 4. The CDR3 sequence: CAIRDYKNTGELFF. Here the CDR3 DNA reads TGTGCCATCCGGGACTACAAGAACACCGGGGAGCTGTTTTTT.

The chain is built from TRBV30 and TRBJ1-3, with D unclear. This CDR3 comprises 11 residues. Trimming pared 0 bases from V and 8 bases from J, leaving 5 bases between. Germline CDR1 reads GTSNPN; CDR2 reads SVGIG (reference sequence). CDR3 in DNA: TGTGCCTGGAGTGTATATTACACCATATATTTT. This gives the protein CAWSVYYTIYF. Together with reference TRBV30 and TRBJ1-3, the CDR3 gives the full variable domain: SQTIHQWPATLVQPVGSPLSLECTVEGTSNPNLYWYRQAAGRGLQLLFYSVGIGQISSEVPQNLSASRPQDRQFILSSKKLLLSDSGFYLCAWSVYYTIYFGEGSWLTVV.

This sequence joins TRBV7-2 and TRBJ2-5; TRBD2 matches 9 bases. The ends lost 3 bases at V and 5 bases at J; junction bases unmatched: 7. Germline CDR1 and CDR2: SGHTA and FQGNSA. This CDR3 spans 15 amino acids. The CDR3 bases are TGTGCCAGCAGCTTTAGCGGGGGAGGGGGGGAGACCCAGTACTTC. It yields the protein CASSFSGGGGETQYF.

This clone was found once. This chain connects TRBV15 to TRBJ2-1; 11 bases line up with TRBD2. CDR3 size: 16 residues. Germline V gene sequence: CDR1 LNHNV, CDR2 YYDKDF (reference sequence). J gave up 4 bases and V 1 base, and 3 bases lay outside the gene matches. The CDR3 protein is CATSRGGTSGYNEQFF. As DNA, the CDR3 is TGTGCCACCAGCAGAGGAGGGACTAGCGGATACAATGAGCAGTTCTTC.

V and J are TRBV6-1 and TRBJ2-4; tentatively, D is TRBD2 (5 bases). Trimming shortened V by 2 bases and J by 4 bases, and 18 bases separated the two germline ends. Germline V CDR1 and CDR2: MNHNS, SASEGT. The CDR3 has 17 residues. The CDR3 region is CASSERGSLFGKNIQYF. The CDR3 region has the DNA TGTGCCAGCAGTGAAAGAGGGAGTTTGTTTGGGAAAAACATTCAGTACTTC.

V and J are TRBV30 and TRBJ2-1, with 7 bases that match TRBD2. Germline CDR1 and CDR2: GTSNPN and SVGIG (reference sequence). Trimming cost V 0 bases and J 7 bases; bases outside gene matches: 9. The CDR3 sequence is 15 residues long. The CDR3, as DNA: TGTGCCTGGAGTGTAGACACCGGGGGGTATAATGAGCAGTTCTTC. Its translation: CAWSVDTGGYNEQFF.

The rearrangement uses TRBV9 and TRBJ2-3; maybe TRBD1 (6 bases). Per germline, CDR1 SGDLS and CDR2 YYNGEE. V lost 0 bases and J lost 3, with 8 bases in between. The length of the CDR3 is 14 residues. CDR3 in DNA: TGTGCCAGCAGCGTAGGGGGGCTGACAGATACGCAGTATTTT. This sequence encodes CASSVGGLTDTQYF.

The V and J genes are TRBV19 and TRBJ2-2; 9 bases are a match to TRBD2. CDR1 LNHDA and CDR2 SQIVND come from the germline V gene (reference sequence). The J segment lost 6 bases and the V segment lost 2 bases, leaving 7 bases of the junction unmatched. CDR3 length: 16 residues. CDR3: CASSISSGRQSGELFF. The DNA for the CDR3 is TGTGCCAGTAGTATAAGTAGCGGGAGACAATCCGGGGAGCTGTTTTTT.

The chain combines TRBV5-6 with TRBJ2-7; 13 bases are a match to TRBD2. Germline CDR1 is SGHDT and CDR2 is YYEEEE. The CDR3 has 14 residues. With 2 bases clipped from V and 5 bases from J, the junction kept 1 base outside the gene matches. The CDR3 DNA sequence: TGTGCCAGCAGCTTTGGACTAGCGGGAGACGAGCAGTACTTC. It encodes CASSFGLAGDEQYF.

The chain is built from TRBV4-2 and TRBJ2-2, with TRBD1 matching 9 bases. With 2 bases clipped from V and 6 bases from J, the junction kept 10 bases outside the gene matches. The CDR3 loop spans 17 amino acids. The germline V gene encodes CDR1 LGHNA and CDR2 YNFKEQ. CDR3 DNA: TGTGCCAGCAGCCAACCAGAGTCGACAGGGGGTGCCGGGGAGCTGTTTTTT. As protein: CASSQPESTGGAGELFF.

The chain recombines TRBV7-9 with TRBJ2-2; the D is unclear. Germline loops: CDR1 SEHNR, CDR2 FQNEAQ (reference sequence). Trimming cost V 6 bases and J 6 bases, with 14 bases left between them. This CDR3 region has 14 residues. The DNA for the CDR3 is TGTGCCAGCAGTGAACAAGGTGCGGCCGGGGAGCTGTTTTTT. Its translation: CASSEQGAAGELFF.

The J gene is TRBJ2-2, the V gene TRBV5-5, with TRBD1 identical over 10 bases. Trimming cost V 3 bases and J 1 base; bases outside gene matches: 3. The CDR3 is made up of 16 amino acids. Looked up from germline, CDR1 is SGHKS and CDR2 is YYEKEE (reference sequence). As DNA, the CDR3 is TGTGCCAGCAGCTGGGGACAGGGGAGGAACACCGGGGAGCTGTTTTTT. It codes for CASSWGQGRNTGELFF.

V and J are TRBV9 and TRBJ1-6, with D possibly matching TRBD1 (5 bases). CDR3 length equals 14 residues. V lost 4 bases to trimming and J lost 9 bases, with 14 bases between them. Looked up from germline, CDR1 is SGDLS and CDR2 is YYNGEE. The CDR3 bases are TGTGCCAGCAGCCGAGCAGGGAGGGGTTCACCCCTCCACTTT. Its translation: CASSRAGRGSPLHF.